This T cell receptor beta chain was sequenced for a study of T-cell reconstitution after alpha-beta-depleted transplantation in children. Preparation of the TCRbeta library used unique molecular identifiers. A single record per CDR3 protein comes from TCRdb applying MiXCR to the PCR reads. Counted here are 250,000 or so distinct CDR3 sequences, approximately 24% occurring once; the ten biggest clones make up about 5%. Notes on the study in general: Expanded graft clones, several hundred of them, were reportedly the source of alpha-beta T cells about two months after transplant.

The CDR3 extends over 17 amino acids. Trimming removed 2 bases at V and 4 bases at J, with 18 bases between. The germline V gene has CDR1 MNHEY and CDR2 SVGEGT. This clonotype was counted between two and nine times. The target antigen is unknown. The receptor comes from a female patient aged 2-15 years who had a stem cell transplant for congenital amegakaryocytic thrombocytopenia, so the T cells may come from the graft donor. This rearrangement joins TRBV6-2 or TRBV6-3 to TRBJ1-3, with D hard to call. This material consisted of PBMCs, mostly from graft donor cells, taken 360 days after TCRalphabeta/CD19-depleted stem cell transplant. The CDR3 sequence is CASSYGRRPTFGNTIYF. The CDR3 DNA reads as TGTGCCAGCAGTTACGGACGAAGGCCAACATTCGGAAACACCATATATTTT.